What follows are 32 T cell receptor beta chains derived from one specimen sequenced in a study of blood T cells in healthy people across ages. Primers used in a second PCR of roughly 6 to 11 cycles were a sample-barcoded 5' primer and a J-beta primer mix. TCRdb independently ran MiXCR on the 5' RACE reads; one entry per CDR3 protein. The data show over 700,000 distinct CDR3 sequences, about 25% seen once. The data also belong to a second study, concerning T cells of mothers and their children.

The material sequenced was blood. These receptors were collected from a boy between 10 and 17 years old in good health.

The rearrangement links TRBV6-5 to TRBJ1-2; D is unclear. The V end was cut by 2 bases, the J end by 7 bases, with 17 bases between. CDR3 size: 15 residues. From germline, CDR1 is MNHEY and CDR2 SVGAGI. This CDR3 is CASSYASGLTRGYTF. For the CDR3, the DNA is TGTGCCAGCAGTTACGCCTCCGGGCTTACTCGTGGCTACACCTTC.

The V call is TRBV15, the J call TRBJ2-2; perhaps D is TRBD1 or TRBD2 (5 bases each). The CDR3 length is 16 residues. V lost 6 bases and J 4 bases, leaving 18 bases between the germline ends. Germline V gives CDR1 LNHNV, CDR2 YYDKDF (reference sequence). The CDR3 loop is CATRDSGRQTTGELFF. The CDR3 DNA reads TGTGCCACCAGGGATTCAGGGAGACAGACCACCGGGGAGCTGTTTTTT.

This clonotype has a handful of counts. This chain connects TRBV7-9 to TRBJ1-2, with D tentatively TRBD1 (5 bases). Trimming stripped 2 bases from V and 7 bases from J, with 17 bases between. CDR3 length equals 15 residues. CDR1 is SEHNR, CDR2 FQNEAQ, per germline (reference sequence). The CDR3 DNA reads TGTGCCAGCAGCTTAACCAGGGAAAGGTTCGGTGGCTACACCTTC. It is translated as CASSLTRERFGGYTF.

This clonotype came up a few times. This chain uses TRBV10-3 with TRBJ2-5; D is uncertain. The CDR3 extends over 13 amino acids. Germline V gives CDR1 ENHRY, CDR2 SYGVKD. V was shortened by 2 bases and J by 4 bases, with 8 bases between the two germline ends. The CDR3 region has the DNA TGTGCCATCAGTGAGCACCCGAGAGAGACCCAGTACTTC. Translation gives CAISEHPRETQYF.

The V and J genes are TRBV24-1 and TRBJ2-5, with 8 positions matching TRBD1. The last part of the DNA fits TRBJ2-1 better; the J call may be wrong. Germline CDR1 and CDR2: KGHDR and SFDVKD. The CDR3 covers 16 residues. Here the CDR3 reads CATSSPTGARVNEQFF. CDR3 coding DNA: TGTGCCACCAGTTCTCCGACAGGGGCAAGGGTCAATGAGCAGTTCTTC.

This clonotype was seen more than once but under ten times. CDR3 region: CASSPLSGLDTDTQYF. The CDR3 DNA reads TGTGCCAGCAGTCCCCTCTCCGGACTTGACACAGATACGCAGTATTTT. The chain recombines TRBV27 with TRBJ2-3; D perhaps matches TRBD2 (5 bases). Per germline, CDR1 MNHEY and CDR2 SMNVEV (reference sequence). Trimming pared 5 bases from V and 2 bases from J, leaving 17 bases between. The CDR3 totals 16 residues.

The genes are TRBV5-6 and TRBJ2-3; 9 nucleotides align to TRBD2. This CDR3 spans 15 amino acids. Germline CDR1 reads SGHDT; CDR2 reads YYEEEE. The ends lost 4 bases at V and 2 bases at J; junction bases unmatched: 5. DNA for the CDR3: TGTGCCAGCAGCCCCGGGACTAGCCCCACAGATACGCAGTATTTT. Translation gives CASSPGTSPTDTQYF.

This clonotype occurred a few times. This chain's CDR3 is CASSLDGSGSHEQYF. The CDR3 DNA follows: TGTGCCAGCAGCTTAGACGGGAGTGGTTCCCACGAGCAGTACTTC. The chain is built from TRBV7-9 and TRBJ2-7; possibly TRBD2 for D (6 bases). V was clipped by 1 base and J by 5 bases, with 15 bases between them. Germline V CDR1 and CDR2: SEHNR, FQNEAQ (reference sequence). CDR3 length: 15 amino acids.

The V call is TRBV7-3, the J call TRBJ2-5; TRBD2 is a possible D gene (6 bases). The end of the DNA fits TRBJ2-1 better, so the J call may be wrong. The length of the CDR3 is 13 residues. Looked up from germline, CDR1 is SGHTA and CDR2 is FQGTGA. The CDR3 DNA reads as TGTGCCAGCAGCTTAAATGCCGGGAGTGAGCAGTTCTTC. Protein product: CASSLNAGSEQFF.

The chain joins TRBV11-1 to TRBJ2-1, with 8 bases identical to TRBD2. The J call may not be correct, given that the DNA end is closer to TRBJ2-5. This CDR3 comprises 15 residues. Germline V gene sequence: CDR1 SGHAT, CDR2 FQDESV (reference sequence). The CDR3: CASSLLGTRGETQYF. The DNA of the CDR3 is TGTGCCAGCAGCTTACTTGGGACTAGAGGCGAGACCCAGTACTTC.

This clonotype was found a few times. Its ends do not fully match the called genes, so a read error is possible. The chain is built from TRBV5-5 and TRBJ1-5, with 9 nucleotides matching TRBD1. This CDR3 spans 16 amino acids. Germline CDR1 SGHKS, CDR2 YYEKEE (reference sequence). The CDR3 sequence: CASSPTGGAGNQPQRF. CDR3 DNA sequence: TGTGCCAGCAGTCCTACAGGGGGCGCGGGTAATCAGCCCCAGCGTTTT. Full variable domain (remainder filled in from reference TRBV5-5 and TRBJ1-5): DAGVTQSPTHLIKTRGQQVTLRCSPISGHKSVSWYQQVLGQGPQFIFQYYEKEERGRGNFPDRFSARQFPNYSSELNVNALLLGDSALYLCASSPTGGAGNQPQRFGDGTRLSIL.

The chain combines TRBV7-2 with TRBJ2-5; 7 bases line up with TRBD1. From germline, CDR1 is SGHTA and CDR2 FQGNSA. J was trimmed by 5 bases and V by 7 bases; bases with no gene match: 13. This CDR3 comprises 15 residues. In nucleotides, the CDR3 is TGTGCCAGCACCAATCCGACAGGGAGACAGGAGACCCAGTACTTC. It is translated as CASTNPTGRQETQYF.

This clonotype was detected only a few times. The chain links TRBV12-3 or TRBV12-4 to TRBJ2-5, with 7 bases identical to TRBD1. The DNA end is more similar to TRBJ2-7, so the J call may be wrong. CDR3 size: 14 residues. The CDR3 DNA is TGTGCCAGCAGTCGGACAGGCACCTCCTACGAGCAGTACTTC. It specifies CASSRTGTSYEQYF.

V usage is TRBV9 and J usage is TRBJ2-5; the D gene is possibly TRBD1 (5 bases). TRBJ2-7 explains the end of the DNA better; the J call may be wrong. The germline gives CDR1 SGDLS, CDR2 YYNGEE. This CDR3 spans 14 amino acids. The CDR3: CASSPLDQGYEQYF. In DNA, the CDR3 is TGTGCCAGCAGCCCCCTGGACCAGGGCTACGAGCAGTACTTC.

V usage is TRBV5-1 and J usage is TRBJ2-6, with D perhaps TRBD1 (5 bases). Per germline, CDR1 SGHRS and CDR2 YFSETQ. V was clipped by 8 bases and J by 4 bases, with 16 bases between them. This CDR3 spans 15 amino acids. The CDR3 spells CASTPTGPGANVLTF. The CDR3 DNA reads TGCGCCAGTACGCCCACAGGACCCGGGGCCAACGTCCTGACTTTC.

V usage is TRBV13 and J usage is TRBJ1-3; no clear D gene. This CDR3 spans 15 amino acids. V dropped 4 bases and J dropped 2 bases, with 12 bases sitting between them. The germline V gene encodes CDR1 PRHDT and CDR2 FYEKMQ (reference sequence). CDR3 protein: CASSSRLGTGNTIYF. CDR3 coding DNA: TGTGCCAGCAGCTCCAGGCTGGGCACTGGAAACACCATATATTTT.

The chain recombines TRBV29-1 with TRBJ1-1; possibly TRBD1 for D (5 bases). CDR3 length equals 13 residues. Germline-derived CDR1 and CDR2 are SQVTM and ANQGSEA. V lost 0 bases and J 4 bases, leaving 9 bases between the germline ends. CDR3 DNA sequence: TGCAGCGTTGAAGAGGGGGGAAGCACTGAAGCTTTCTTT. It encodes CSVEEGGSTEAFF.

This clonotype has more than one count but fewer than ten. J is TRBJ2-7 and V is TRBV10-1; D not resolved. This CDR3 has 12 residues. Trimming pared 5 bases from V and 5 bases from J, leaving 10 bases between. In germline, CDR1 is WNHNN, CDR2 SYGVQD (reference sequence). The CDR3 DNA is TGCGCCAGCAGTAAAGTTACCCACGAGCAGTACTTC. Residues: CASSKVTHEQYF.

This chain joins TRBV6-4 and TRBJ2-1; D might be TRBD1 (6 bases). Trimming removed 0 bases from V and 4 bases from J, with 16 bases in between. The CDR3 sequence is 17 residues long. Germline-derived CDR1 and CDR2 are MRHNA and SNTAGT. The CDR3 DNA sequence: TGTGCCAGCAGTGACTCGGACAGTTTGGAGCTATACAATGAGCAGTTCTTC. This gives the protein CASSDSDSLELYNEQFF.

The chain combines TRBV7-9 with TRBJ1-1; D is possibly TRBD1 (6 bases). Germline CDR1 SEHNR, CDR2 FQNEAQ (reference sequence). The CDR3 covers 13 residues. V was pared by 6 bases and J by 0 bases, with 8 bases between. The chain's CDR3 is CASRQGMNTEAFF. The CDR3 DNA reads TGTGCCAGCAGGCAGGGGATGAACACTGAAGCTTTCTTT.

This clonotype appeared a single time. This chain joins TRBV7-8 and TRBJ1-1; D remains unclear. Germline-derived CDR1 and CDR2 are SGHVS and FQNEAQ. The CDR3 covers 16 residues. Trimming took off 5 bases at V and 5 bases at J, with 21 bases between the two ends. The CDR3 here is CASSPILRLEWTEAFF. CDR3 nucleotide sequence: TGTGCCAGCAGCCCTATATTGCGCCTCGAGTGGACTGAAGCTTTCTTT.

This clonotype was observed a handful of times. The rearrangement joins TRBV29-1 to TRBJ2-5, with D perhaps given as TRBD1 or TRBD2 (5 bases each). The better agreement between TRBJ2-7 and the DNA end casts doubt on the J call. CDR1 SQVTM and CDR2 ANQGSEA come from the germline V gene. This CDR3 contains 14 residues. The CDR3 DNA follows: TGCAGCGTTGGAATAGGGACCCGGGAAGGCGAGCAGTACTTC. This encodes CSVGIGTREGEQYF.

The chain couples TRBV5-1 to TRBJ1-4; D not resolved. Deletions cut 2 bases from V and 0 bases from J, with 11 bases between. This CDR3 has 16 amino acids. Germline loops: CDR1 SGHRS, CDR2 YFSETQ. The CDR3 spells CASSFFSPATNEKLFF. CDR3 in DNA: TGCGCCAGCAGCTTCTTCTCGCCTGCAACTAATGAAAAACTGTTTTTT.

This clonotype was seen a few times. The rearrangement joins TRBV12-3 or TRBV12-4 to TRBJ1-1, with D maybe TRBD1 (6 bases). The CDR3 has 16 amino acids. Trimming took 6 bases from V and 2 from J, leaving 19 bases between them. CDR3 residues: CASSLDTGTLNTEAFF. The CDR3 nucleotides are TGTGCCAGCAGCCTCGATACAGGGACACTAAACACTGAAGCTTTCTTT.

This clonotype came up a few times. This chain joins TRBV6-5 and TRBJ2-5; D not certain. The DNA matches TRBJ2-1 better at its end, which makes the J call doubtful. The CDR3 contains 17 residues. Germline V gene data show CDR1 as MNHEY and CDR2 as SVGAGI. Written as DNA, the CDR3 is TGTGCCAGCAGTTACTCGGTTATGGTTGGGGAAAACAATGAGCAGTTCTTC. This encodes CASSYSVMVGENNEQFF.

The V gene is TRBV12-3 or TRBV12-4, the J gene TRBJ2-5; D tentatively reads TRBD1 or TRBD2 (5 bases each). TRBJ2-7 explains the end of the DNA better; the J call may be wrong. The CDR3 covers 16 residues. The CDR3 protein is CASSLNGAVPEDEQYF. Here the CDR3 DNA reads TGTGCCAGCAGTTTAAACGGGGCAGTCCCTGAGGACGAGCAGTACTTC.

V is TRBV20-1 and J is TRBJ2-3; 14 bases are a match to TRBD2. This CDR3 has 15 residues. Per germline, CDR1 DFQATT and CDR2 SNEGSKA (reference sequence). V was pared by 3 bases and J by 4 bases, with 3 bases of the junction left unmatched. CDR3 residues: CSASPTSGRADTQYF. The CDR3 DNA sequence: TGCAGTGCTAGTCCGACTAGCGGGAGGGCAGATACGCAGTATTTT.

The chain has TRBV11-2 and TRBJ1-4; D not resolved. Germline V CDR1 and CDR2: SGHAT, FQNNGV. V lost 1 base and J 0 bases, leaving 9 bases between the germline ends. CDR3 length: 16 residues. CDR3 region: CASSLVTGATNEKLFF. The CDR3 DNA reads TGTGCCAGCAGCTTAGTTACTGGGGCAACTAATGAAAAACTGTTTTTT.

The sample holds a few counts of this clonotype. The chain uses TRBV4-1 and TRBJ2-4; 8 nucleotides agree with TRBD1. Germline loops: CDR1 MGHRA, CDR2 YSYEKL. The CDR3 covers 17 residues. V shed 3 bases, J shed 0 bases, and the junction held 7 bases outside the gene matches. The CDR3 DNA sequence: TGCGCCAGCAGCCAGGGGACAGGCGCGATAGCCAAAAACATTCAGTACTTC. Amino acids: CASSQGTGAIAKNIQYF.

This clonotype occurred a few times. DNA for the CDR3: TGTGCCAGCAGACCTCAACCAGGACGCTATGGCTACACCTTC. Encoded protein: CASRPQPGRYGYTF. V and J are TRBV6-5 and TRBJ1-2; D is uncertain. The CDR3 covers 14 residues. Trimming left V 6 bases short and J 4 bases short, with 15 bases between. Germline V CDR1 and CDR2: MNHEY, SVGAGI.

This chain connects TRBV2 to TRBJ1-2, with D unclear. Germline CDR1 SNHLY, CDR2 FYNNEI. The CDR3 extends over 13 amino acids. V gave up 8 bases and J gave up 6 bases, with 16 bases separating them. The CDR3, as DNA: TGTGCCAGCCCCTTTCGCGGCTCGAATGGCTACACCTTC. Amino acids: CASPFRGSNGYTF.

This clonotype was detected a few times. V usage is TRBV5-1 and J usage is TRBJ2-7; 11 bases match TRBD2. The CDR3 runs to 16 residues. After removal of 0 bases from V and 3 bases from J, the junction contained 5 bases not matched to a gene. Germline lookup yields CDR1 SGHRS and CDR2 YFSETQ. The CDR3 protein is CASSLETSGGFYEQYF. CDR3 DNA sequence: TGCGCCAGCAGCTTGGAAACTAGCGGGGGATTCTACGAGCAGTACTTC.